These T cell receptor beta chains were read from a single sample in a study of cytomegalovirus exposure and HLA in healthy donors. TCRdb's table, derived via immunoSEQ multiplex PCR, lists solely in-frame clones and lacks some. The sample includes 150,000 or so clones, approximately 86% seen only once; the top ten take nearly 2%. Sequences were obtained from PBMCs. The receptors originated from a woman younger than 30 in good health and CMV-seronegative. Each CDR3 is given with its conserved first and last residue. A D gene is named only where the DNA matches it firmly. For some rows the clone size is stated as once, few or many, or as a class when expanded; others skip it.

TRBD2 | TRBJ2-1 | TRBV29-1 | . | TGCAGCGTTGATTTAGCGGGGTACAATGAGCAGTTCTTC | CSVDLAGYNEQFF
. | TRBJ2-7 | TRBV20-1 | . | TGCAGTGTGCCCCGCGGGGACGAGCAGTACTTC | CSVPRGDEQYF
. | TRBJ1-1 | TRBV11-2 | . | TGTGCCAGCAGCGGAGGCGGGGCATGGAACACTGAAGCTTTCTTT | CASSGGGAWNTEAFF
TRBD1 | TRBJ1-2 | TRBV28 | . | TGTGCCAGCAGTGTGACAGGGAACTATGGCTACACCTTC | CASSVTGNYGYTF
TRBD2 | TRBJ2-3 | TRBV6-5 | . | TGTGCCAGCAGTTCCCTTGCGGGAGTCTCAGATACGCAGTATTTT | CASSSLAGVSDTQYF
TRBD1 | TRBJ1-5 | TRBV6-1 | . | TGTGCCAGCAAAGTGACAGGGGCCAATCAGCCCCAGCATTTT | CASKVTGANQPQHF
TRBD1 | TRBJ1-2 | TRBV19 | . | TGTGCCAGTAGTAGGCTTGTTGGGACAGAATCTAACTATGGCTACACCTTC | CASSRLVGTESNYGYTF
TRBD1 | TRBJ2-2 | TRBV30 | . | TGTGCCCGACAGGGTGGACAGAGAACCGGGGAGCTGTTTTTT | CARQGGQRTGELFF
TRBD2 | TRBJ2-3 | TRBV7-2 | . | TGTGCCAGCAGCTTAGACACTAGCGGTCGAGATACGCAGTATTTT | CASSLDTSGRDTQYF
TRBD2 | TRBJ2-3 | TRBV6-1 | once | TGTGCCAGCAGTGCACTAGCGGGCACAGATACGCAGTATTTT | CASSALAGTDTQYF
TRBD1 | TRBJ1-2 | TRBV5-1 | . | TGCGCCAGCAGGCCACCGGGACAGGGAGTTGGTTTTACCTTC | CASRPPGQGVGFTF
. | TRBJ2-5 | TRBV4-1 | . | TGCGCCAGCAGCCAAGTATCAACAGGCTCGGGAGAGACCCAGTACTTC | CASSQVSTGSGETQYF
. | TRBJ2-3 | TRBV5-6 | once | TGTGCCAGCAGACGCCGCGGACTCCTCACAGATACGCAGTATTTT | CASRRRGLLTDTQYF
TRBD2 | TRBJ2-3 | TRBV2 | . | TGTGCCAGCAGTTTACGGACTAGGTTGACAGATACGCAGTATTTT | CASSLRTRLTDTQYF
TRBD2 | TRBJ2-7 | TRBV18 | . | TGTGCCAGCTCACCGCAGGGACTATCCTACGAGCAGTACTTC | CASSPQGLSYEQYF
. | TRBJ1-2 | TRBV21-1 | . | TGTGCCAGCAGCAAATACGGGGGGGGCTATGGCTACACCTTC | CASSKYGGGYGYTF
. | TRBJ2-5 | TRBV2 | . | TGTGCCAGCAGTGGCCAGGGGCTGGTTGGAGAGACCCAGTACTTC | CASSGQGLVGETQYF
TRBD2 | TRBJ2-5 | TRBV29-1 | . | TGCAGCGGGGGGACGGGGGGAGAGACCCAGTACTTC | CSGGTGGETQYF
. | TRBJ2-2 | TRBV7-2 | . | TGTGCCAGCAGCCCCCAGACTAGAACCGGGGAGCTGTTTTTT | CASSPQTRTGELFF
TRBD2 | TRBJ2-7 | TRBV11-1 | . | TGTGCCAGCAGCTTAGCCCTTCCTCTAGCGGGAAGTACCTACGAGCAGTACTTC | CASSLALPLAGSTYEQYF
TRBD2 | TRBJ2-7 | TRBV5-1 | . | TGCGCCAGCAGCTTCTCTAGACTAGCGGGGCTCTACGAGCAGTACTTC | CASSFSRLAGLYEQYF
. | TRBJ1-5 | TRBV4-1 | . | TGCGCCAGCAGCCTACGAGTGGTACAGAGAAACAATCAGCCCCAGCATTTT | CASSLRVVQRNNQPQHF
. | TRBJ2-6 | TRBV28 | . | TGTGCCAGCAGTTTCCATGGGGCCAACGTCCTGACTTTC | CASSFHGANVLTF
. | TRBJ2-7 | TRBV6-5 | . | TGTGCCAGCAGTTACGGGCGGGCCTCCTACGAGCAGTACTTC | CASSYGRASYEQYF
TRBD2 | TRBJ2-3 | TRBV9 | . | TGTGCCAGCAGCGTAGCTCTGAGTAGCGGGTCCGATACGCAGTATTTT | CASSVALSSGSDTQYF
. | TRBJ2-5 | TRBV7-2 | . | TGTGCCAGCAGCTTAGTAACAGGGATGCGAGAGACCCAGTACTTC | CASSLVTGMRETQYF
. | TRBJ1-6 | TRBV2 | . | TGTGCCAGCAATGACCGCTCATTAGATTCACCCCTCCACTTT | CASNDRSLDSPLHF
. | TRBJ2-7 | TRBV5-4 | . | TGTGCCAGCAGCTTGGTTGACTCTCCCCACGAGCAGTACTTC | CASSLVDSPHEQYF
TRBD2 | TRBJ2-5 | TRBV2 | . | TGTGCCAGCGGACTAGCGGGGACGTGGCAAGAGACCCAGTACTTC | CASGLAGTWQETQYF
TRBD2 | TRBJ2-1 | TRBV28 | . | TGTGCCAGCACGACTCCCACCTCGACTAGCGGGAGGTCCGAGCAGTTCTTC | CASTTPTSTSGRSEQFF
. | TRBJ2-1 | TRBV28 | few | TGTGCCAGCAGTTTCGGCGGCTCCTACAATGAGCAGTTCTTC | CASSFGGSYNEQFF
TRBD2 | TRBJ2-1 | TRBV28 | . | TGTGCCAGCAGTTTTCGACTAGCGGATGAGCAGTTCTTC | CASSFRLADEQFF
. | TRBJ2-2 | TRBV7-2 | . | TGTGCCAGCAGCTTAGCCCCAAGCCCCTTCACCGGGGAGCTGTTTTTT | CASSLAPSPFTGELFF